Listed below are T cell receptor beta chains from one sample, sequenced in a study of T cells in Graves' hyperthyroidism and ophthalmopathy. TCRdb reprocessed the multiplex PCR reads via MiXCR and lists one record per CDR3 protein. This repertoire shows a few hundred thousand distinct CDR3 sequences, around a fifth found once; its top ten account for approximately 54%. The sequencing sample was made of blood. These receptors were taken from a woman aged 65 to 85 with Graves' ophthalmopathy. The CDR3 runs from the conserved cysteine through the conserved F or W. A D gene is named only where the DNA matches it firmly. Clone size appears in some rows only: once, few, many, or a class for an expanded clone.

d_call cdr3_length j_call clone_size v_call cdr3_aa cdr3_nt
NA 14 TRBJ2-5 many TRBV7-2 CASSFRRGRETQYF TGTGCCAGCAGCTTTCGGAGGGGGCGGGAGACCCAGTACTTC
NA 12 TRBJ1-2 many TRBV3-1 CASSITKAGYTF TGTGCCAGCAGCATAACGAAGGCTGGCTACACCTTC
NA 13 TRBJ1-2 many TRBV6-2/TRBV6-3 CASTGGGGDGYTF TGTGCCAGCACAGGAGGAGGGGGAGATGGCTACACCTTC
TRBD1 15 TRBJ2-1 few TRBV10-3 CAISGGTGSYNEQFF TGTGCCATCAGTGGGGGGACAGGTTCCTACAATGAGCAGTTCTTC
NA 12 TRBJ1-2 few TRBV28 CASRAVNYGYTF TGTGCCAGCAGGGCAGTTAACTATGGCTACACCTTC
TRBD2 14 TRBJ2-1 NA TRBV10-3 CAKISGKGYNEQFF TGTGCCAAAATTAGCGGGAAGGGTTACAATGAGCAGTTCTTC
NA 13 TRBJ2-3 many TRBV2 CASRKPPGDTQYF TGTGCCAGCAGAAAACCCCCAGGAGATACGCAGTATTTT
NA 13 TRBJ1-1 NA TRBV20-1 CSVYRAQGTEAFF TGCAGTGTATACAGGGCCCAAGGCACTGAAGCTTTCTTT
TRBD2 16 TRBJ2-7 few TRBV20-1 CNASPPTSGYSYEQYF TGCAATGCTAGCCCCCCGACTAGCGGCTACTCCTACGAGCAGTACTTC
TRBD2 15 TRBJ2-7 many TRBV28 CASSMRREGGYEQYF TGTGCCAGCAGCATGAGGCGGGAGGGGGGCTACGAGCAGTACTTC
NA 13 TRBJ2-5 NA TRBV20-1 CSATDRFQETQYF TGCAGTGCTACCGACAGATTCCAAGAGACCCAGTACTTC
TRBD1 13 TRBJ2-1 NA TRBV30 CAWAEDSGQGEFF TGTGCCTGGGCAGAAGATTCGGGGCAGGGGGAGTTCTTC
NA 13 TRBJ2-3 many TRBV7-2 CASSSSGPDTQYF TGTGCCAGCAGCTCCTCGGGGCCAGATACGCAGTATTTT
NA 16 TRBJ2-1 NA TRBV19 CASSINRGVIYNEQFF TGTGCCAGTAGTATTAATAGGGGGGTCATTTACAATGAGCAGTTCTTC
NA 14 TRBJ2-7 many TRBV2 CASTTRGESYEQYF TGTGCCAGCACGACGAGGGGAGAAAGCTACGAGCAGTACTTC
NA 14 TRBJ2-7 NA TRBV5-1 CASSLQGITGEQYF TGCGCCAGCAGCTTACAGGGCATCACGGGCGAGCAGTACTTC
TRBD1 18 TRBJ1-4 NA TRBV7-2 CASSQQRTGAATNEKLFF TGTGCCAGCAGCCAACAAAGGACAGGAGCTGCAACTAATGAAAAACTGTTTTTT
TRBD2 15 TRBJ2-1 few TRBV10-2 CATWDSGKSDNEQFF TGCGCCACCTGGGATAGCGGGAAAAGCGACAATGAGCAGTTCTTC
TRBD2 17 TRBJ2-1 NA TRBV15 CANPGLAGAGVGNEQFF TGTGCCAACCCCGGACTAGCGGGAGCGGGGGTGGGCAATGAGCAGTTCTTC
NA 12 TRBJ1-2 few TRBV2 CASSVMDYGYTF TGTGCCAGCAGTGTTATGGACTATGGCTACACCTTC
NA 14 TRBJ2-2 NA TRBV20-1 CSARGTQGTGELFF TGCAGTGCTAGGGGCACCCAGGGCACCGGGGAGCTGTTTTTT
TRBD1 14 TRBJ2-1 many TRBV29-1 CSVEGTGAYNEQFF TGCAGCGTTGAAGGAACAGGGGCCTACAATGAGCAGTTCTTC
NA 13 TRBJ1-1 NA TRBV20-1 CSARRQENTEAFF TGCAGTGCTAGACGACAGGAGAACACTGAAGCTTTCTTT
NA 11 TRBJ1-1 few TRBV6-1 CASSWAGLAFF TGTGCCAGCAGTTGGGCCGGTTTAGCTTTCTTT
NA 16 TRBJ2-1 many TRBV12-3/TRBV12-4 CASRTTLAPSYNEQFF TGTGCCAGCAGAACAACACTAGCCCCCTCCTACAATGAGCAGTTCTTC
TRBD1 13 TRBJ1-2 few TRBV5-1 CASSWDSDYGYTF TGCGCCAGCAGCTGGGACAGCGACTATGGCTACACCTTC
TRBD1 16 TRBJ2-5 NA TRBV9 CASSAGTGSFGETQYF TGTGCCAGCAGCGCCGGGACAGGGTCGTTTGGAGAGACCCAGTACTTC
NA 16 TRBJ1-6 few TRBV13 CASSLASGRANSPLHF TGTGCCAGCAGCTTGGCCTCGGGCAGGGCGAATTCACCCCTCCACTTT
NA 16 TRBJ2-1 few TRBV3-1 CASSQVGARGGGEQFF TGTGCCAGCAGCCAAGTCGGGGCGAGGGGGGGTGGCGAGCAGTTCTTC
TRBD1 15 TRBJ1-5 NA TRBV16 CASSQVTGLNQPQHF TGTGCCAGCAGCCAAGTGACAGGGCTCAATCAGCCCCAGCATTTT
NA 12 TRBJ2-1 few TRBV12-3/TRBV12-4 CASSPGPWGQFF TGTGCCAGCAGCCCCGGTCCGTGGGGGCAGTTCTTC
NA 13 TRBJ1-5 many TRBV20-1 CSATRGPAQPQHF TGCAGTGCCACCCGGGGCCCGGCGCAGCCCCAGCATTTT
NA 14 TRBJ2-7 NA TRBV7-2 CASSLPLGPYEQYF TGTGCCAGCAGCTTACCCCTAGGTCCGTACGAGCAGTACTTC
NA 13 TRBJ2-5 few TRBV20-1 CSACRLDKETQYF TGCAGTGCCTGTCGACTAGACAAAGAGACCCAGTACTTC
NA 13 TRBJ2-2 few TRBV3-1 CASSQMNTGELFF TGTGCCAGCAGCCAGATGAACACCGGGGAGCTGTTTTTT
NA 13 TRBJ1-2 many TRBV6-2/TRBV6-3 CASSYSANYGYTF TGTGCCAGCAGTTACTCAGCGAACTATGGCTACACCTTC
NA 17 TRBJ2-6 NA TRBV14 CASSLGVRITGANVLTF TGTGCCAGCAGTCTCGGAGTTAGGATCACTGGGGCCAACGTCCTGACTTTC
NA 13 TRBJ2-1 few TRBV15 CATSRDLGEEQFF TGTGCCACCAGCAGAGATCTGGGCGAGGAGCAGTTCTTC
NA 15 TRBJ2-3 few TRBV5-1 CASSLEGVGSDTQYF TGCGCCAGCAGCTTGGAGGGGGTAGGGTCAGATACGCAGTATTTT
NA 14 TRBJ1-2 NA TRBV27 CASKSGGGSYGYTF TGTGCCAGCAAATCAGGCGGGGGAAGCTATGGCTACACCTTC
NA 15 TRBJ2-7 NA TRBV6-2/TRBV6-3 CASSYFGRGKNEQYF TGTGCCAGCAGTTACTTCGGGAGAGGGAAGAACGAGCAGTACTTC
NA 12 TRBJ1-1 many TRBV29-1 CSVELSNTEAFF TGCAGCGTGGAATTATCCAACACTGAAGCTTTCTTT
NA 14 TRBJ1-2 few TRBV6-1 CASSSNAGRGGYTF TGTGCCAGCAGTTCCAACGCGGGAAGAGGGGGCTACACCTTC
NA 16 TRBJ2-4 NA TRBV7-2 CASSLGRVQAKNIQYF TGTGCCAGCAGCTTAGGGAGGGTGCAAGCCAAAAACATTCAGTACTTC
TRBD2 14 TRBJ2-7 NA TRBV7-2 CASSSSRGGYEQYF TGTGCCAGCAGCTCTTCACGGGGGGGCTACGAGCAGTACTTC